The source of this TCR beta chain is a study of CD8 T cells in ankylosing spondylitis. TCRdb processed the 5' RACE reads anew with MiXCR; each CDR3 protein has one entry. Here the sample spans nearly 250,000 distinct CDR3 sequences, roughly 32% being singletons. Whole-study findings and limits: Characteristic, it appeared, of ankylosing spondylitis blood was a TCR beta motif of roughly eight highly homologous variants.

Losses at the gene ends were 3 bases for V and 6 bases for J; bases not matched to a gene: 5. Per the germline V gene, CDR1 is MGHDK and CDR2 is SYGVNS. There are 15 residues in the CDR3. With respect to this clonotype: Its antigen remains unidentified.

This TCR derives from a male donor with ankylosing spondylitis or in good health (not recorded which). The sample was blood, either unsorted or a sorted T cell fraction (not recorded which). This chain uses TRBV25-1 with TRBJ1-4; 9 bases fit TRBD1. CDR3 sequence (DNA): TGTGCCAGCAGTGACTTCCGGGACAGGGATGAAAAACTGTTTTTT. Protein: CASSDFRDRDEKLFF.